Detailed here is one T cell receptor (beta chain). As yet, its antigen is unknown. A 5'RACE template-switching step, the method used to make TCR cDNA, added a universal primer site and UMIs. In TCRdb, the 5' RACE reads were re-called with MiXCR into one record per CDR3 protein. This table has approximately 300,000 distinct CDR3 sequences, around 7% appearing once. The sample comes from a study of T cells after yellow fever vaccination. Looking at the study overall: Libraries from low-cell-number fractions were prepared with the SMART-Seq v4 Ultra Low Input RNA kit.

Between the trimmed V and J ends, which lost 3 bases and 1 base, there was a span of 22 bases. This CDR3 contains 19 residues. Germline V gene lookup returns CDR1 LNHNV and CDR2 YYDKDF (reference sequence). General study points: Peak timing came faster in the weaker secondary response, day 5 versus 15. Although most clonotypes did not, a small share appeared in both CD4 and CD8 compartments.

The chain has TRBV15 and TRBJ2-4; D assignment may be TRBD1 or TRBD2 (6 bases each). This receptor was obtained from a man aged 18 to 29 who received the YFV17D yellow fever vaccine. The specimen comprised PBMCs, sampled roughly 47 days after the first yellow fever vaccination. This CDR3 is CATSRSDRWGAAAKNIQYF. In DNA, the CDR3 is TGTGCCACCAGCAGGTCCGACCGATGGGGGGCGGCGGCCAAAAACATTCAGTACTTC.